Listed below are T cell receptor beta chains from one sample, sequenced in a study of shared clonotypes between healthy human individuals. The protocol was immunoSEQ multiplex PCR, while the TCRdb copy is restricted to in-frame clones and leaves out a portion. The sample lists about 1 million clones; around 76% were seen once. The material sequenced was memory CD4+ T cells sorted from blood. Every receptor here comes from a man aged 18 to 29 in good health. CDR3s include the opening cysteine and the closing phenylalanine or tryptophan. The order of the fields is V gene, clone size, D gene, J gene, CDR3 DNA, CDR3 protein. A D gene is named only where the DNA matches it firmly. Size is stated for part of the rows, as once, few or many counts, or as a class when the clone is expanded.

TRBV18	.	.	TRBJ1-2	TGTGCCAGCTCACCCGATCAGGGGCGCCTCTATGGCTACACCTTC	CASSPDQGRLYGYTF
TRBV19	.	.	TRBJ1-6	TGTGCCAGTAGTAGTGGAGAGGCTCGGAATTCACCCCTCCACTTT	CASSSGEARNSPLHF
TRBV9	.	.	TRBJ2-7	TGTGCCAGCAGCCCGGACTCAAGCGCGTCCTACGAGCAGTACTTC	CASSPDSSASYEQYF
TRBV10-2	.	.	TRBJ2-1	TGCGCCAGCAGCTCGGACAGCAACAATGAGCAGTTCTTC	CASSSDSNNEQFF
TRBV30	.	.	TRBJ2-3	TGTGCCTGGGGTATGGGCAGAACCATTACGCAGTATTTT	CAWGMGRTITQYF
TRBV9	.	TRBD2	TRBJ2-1	TGTGCCAGCAGCGCGTCTAGCGGTACCTACAATGAGCAGTTCTTC	CASSASSGTYNEQFF
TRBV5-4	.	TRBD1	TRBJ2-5	TGTGCCAGCAGCTTGGCACAGGGGGCCTCAGAGACCCAGTACTTC	CASSLAQGASETQYF
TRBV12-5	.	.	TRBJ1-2	TGTGCTAGTGGATACAGGCTCAACTATGGCTACACCTTC	CASGYRLNYGYTF
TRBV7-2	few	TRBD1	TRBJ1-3	TGTGCCAGCAGCCCTACAGGGGGCCCCGGGTCTGGAAACACCATATATTTT	CASSPTGGPGSGNTIYF
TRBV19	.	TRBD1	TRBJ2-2	TGTGCCAGTACCCACTCTGGACAGGGGGCCGGGGAGCTGTTTTTT	CASTHSGQGAGELFF
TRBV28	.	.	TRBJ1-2	TGTGCCAGCAGGATAGACGCGCCCTATGGCTACACCTTC	CASRIDAPYGYTF
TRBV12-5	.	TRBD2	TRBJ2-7	TGTGCTAGTGGTCCGGGACTAGCGGGTAGCTACGAGCAGTACTTC	CASGPGLAGSYEQYF
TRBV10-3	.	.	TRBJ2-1	TGTGCCGCCACACCCGACAGAGACAATGAGCAGTTCTTC	CAATPDRDNEQFF
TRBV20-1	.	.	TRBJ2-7	TGCAGTGCTAGAGTGGGGAGCGAGCAGTACTTC	CSARVGSEQYF
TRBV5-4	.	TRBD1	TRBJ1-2	TGTGCCAGCAGCCCGCCGGGACAGGCAAACGTCTATGGCTACACCTTC	CASSPPGQANVYGYTF
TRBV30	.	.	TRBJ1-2	TGTGCCTGGAGTGTACTTAGGGGGGCAGGGGATGGCTACACCTTC	CAWSVLRGAGDGYTF
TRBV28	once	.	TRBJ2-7	TGTGCCACCAAGAGGGGGGCGAGAAACGAGCAGTACTTC	CATKRGARNEQYF
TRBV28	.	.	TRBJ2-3	TGTGCCAGCAGGGGCCAGGGGGGGAACACAGATACGCAGTATTTT	CASRGQGGNTDTQYF
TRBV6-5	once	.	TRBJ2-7	TGTGCCAGCAGTCCCGGACTCGTAAAGGGCTACGAGCAGTACTTC	CASSPGLVKGYEQYF
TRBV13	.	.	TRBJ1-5	TGTGCCAGCAGCTTAGGGGGTCAGGGCGGTAATCAGCCCCAGCATTTT	CASSLGGQGGNQPQHF
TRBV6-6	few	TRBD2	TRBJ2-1	TGTGCCAGCACCTACTCCCCAGCGGGGGGGCCGTATGAGCAGTTCTTC	CASTYSPAGGPYEQFF
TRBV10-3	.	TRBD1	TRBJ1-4	TGTGCCATCAGTGAGTCGACAGGGGCCGGGGAAAAACTGTTTTTT	CAISESTGAGEKLFF
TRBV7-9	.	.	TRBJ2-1	TGTGCCAGCAGCCCCCGGGGAACCCCCTACAATGAGCAGTTCTTC	CASSPRGTPYNEQFF
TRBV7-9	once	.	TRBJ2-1	TGTGCCAGCAGCTTAGCGAGGGTCGGGTACGGTGAGCAGTTCTTC	CASSLARVGYGEQFF
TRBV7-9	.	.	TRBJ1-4	TGTGCCAGCAGCCCTAGTACAGCGCCTAATGAAAAACTGTTTTTT	CASSPSTAPNEKLFF
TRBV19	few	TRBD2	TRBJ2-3	TGTGCCAGTAGGACTAGCGGGGCCCGCACAGATACGCAGTATTTT	CASRTSGARTDTQYF
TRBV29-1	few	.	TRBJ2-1	TGCAGCGGCGGACGCGCGAAGGGCTCCTACAATGAGCAGTTCTTC	CSGGRAKGSYNEQFF
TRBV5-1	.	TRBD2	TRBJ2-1	TGCGCCAGCAGCCGAGTTAGCGGGGGAGCGGGCAATGAGCAGTTCTTC	CASSRVSGGAGNEQFF
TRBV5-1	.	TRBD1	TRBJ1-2	TGCGCCAGCAGCTTGGGGGGACAGGGCCCCTATGGCTACACCTTC	CASSLGGQGPYGYTF
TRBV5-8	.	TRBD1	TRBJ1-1	TGTGCCAGCAGCTTGAGGCTTACAGGGGGAAGCACTGAAGCTTTCTTT	CASSLRLTGGSTEAFF
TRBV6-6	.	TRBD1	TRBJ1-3	TGTGCCAGCAGTTACTCCCAGGGGGTAGGAAACACCATATATTTT	CASSYSQGVGNTIYF
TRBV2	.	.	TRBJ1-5	TGTGCCAGCAGTCAGGGCCCTTGGGAGCCCCAGCATTTT	CASSQGPWEPQHF
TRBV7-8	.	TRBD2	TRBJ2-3	TGTGCCAGCAGCTTCTGGGGACTAGACACAGATACGCAGTATTTT	CASSFWGLDTDTQYF
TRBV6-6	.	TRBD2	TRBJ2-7	TGTGCCAGCAGTCTCCTAGCGGGAGTAAACGAGCAGTACTTC	CASSLLAGVNEQYF
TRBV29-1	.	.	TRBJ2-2	TGCAGCGTTGCGGGGAGGTTGAACACCGGGGAGCTGTTTTTT	CSVAGRLNTGELFF